Here is one T cell receptor (beta chain) with its context. This sample stems from a study of cytotoxic CD8 clonotypes in ibrutinib-treated CLL. Across the whole study: Among patients, around 24 responded partially and 2 completely; about 14 then stayed remitted and roughly 12 progressed after median around 70 months.

CDR1 and CDR2 (germline): SNHLY, FYNNEI. This CDR3 is 15 amino acids long. V was cut by 2 bases and J by 5 bases, with 12 bases left in between. Libraries were prepared by immunoSEQ multiplex PCR; TCRdb keeps only in-frame clonotypes and omits some of them. This table holds approximately 280,000 clones, 76% found once. The chain employs TRBV2 and TRBJ2-2; the D gene is possibly TRBD2 (6 bases). This clonotype was obtained from a human donor with chronic lymphocytic leukemia. The sequencing used PBMCs, collected at disease progression, from a patient treated with ibrutinib. CDR3 residues: CASSELGRGTGELFF. Written as DNA, the CDR3 is TGTGCCAGCAGTGAACTCGGGAGAGGAACCGGGGAGCTGTTTTTT.